A single sample is the source of the 26 T cell receptor beta chains below, sequenced in a study of TIL therapy for anti-PD-1-resistant metastatic lung cancer. Time point here: pre-treatment sample, taken before nivolumab and TIL therapy. Sequencing used immunoSEQ v3. TCRdb's copy holds only in-frame clones and misses some; the assay was immunoSEQ multiplex PCR. There are 50,000 to 70,000 clones in the sample; around 69% occur only once, and around 6.6% lies in the top ten. Sequences were derived from blood, sampled at baseline. The receptor source for this set is a person aged 25 to 85 with non-small cell lung cancer.

The rearrangement joins TRBV7-9 to TRBJ2-4; tentative D call: TRBD2 (6 bases). V gave up 5 bases and J gave up 8 bases, with 13 bases separating them. The CDR3 is made up of 13 amino acids. Germline CDR1 SEHNR, CDR2 FQNEAQ (reference sequence). CDR3 amino acids: CASSRLSSDIQYF. The DNA of the CDR3 is TGTGCCAGCAGCCGCCTCTCTAGCGACATTCAGTACTTC.

This clone has a single count. This chain joins TRBV30 and TRBJ2-7; a possible D gene is TRBD1 (5 bases). From germline, CDR1 is GTSNPN and CDR2 SVGIG (reference sequence). Trimming pared 0 bases from V and 4 bases from J, leaving 13 bases between. The length of the CDR3 is 14 residues. The CDR3 is CAWSVGRVVYEQYF. DNA of the CDR3: TGTGCCTGGAGTGTGGGCAGGGTAGTGTACGAGCAGTACTTC.

The rearrangement links TRBV7-3 to TRBJ2-2, with TRBD1 identical over 8 bases. The trim removed 5 bases at V and 4 bases at J, leaving 3 bases unmatched. This CDR3 is built from 14 residues. Germline CDR1 SGHTA, CDR2 FQGTGA. The CDR3 bases are TGTGCCAGCAGCGCCAGGGGGCGCACCGGGGAGCTGTTTTTT. It encodes CASSARGRTGELFF. Together with reference TRBV7-3 and TRBJ2-2, the CDR3 gives the full variable domain: GAGVSQTPSNKVTEKGKYVELRCDPISGHTALYWYRQSLGQGPEFLIYFQGTGAADDSGLPNDRFFAVRPEGSVSTLKIQRTERGDSAVYLCASSARGRTGELFFGEGSRLTVL.

The chain uses TRBV20-1 and TRBJ2-4; the D is unclear. V was shortened by 7 bases and J by 1 base, with 5 bases between the two germline ends. This CDR3 has 11 amino acids. The germline gives CDR1 DFQATT, CDR2 SNEGSKA (reference sequence). As DNA, the CDR3 is TGCAGTGGGTGGGCCAAAAACATTCAGTACTTC. Its translation is CSGWAKNIQYF.

This CDR3 reads CASSSTGENTGELFF. CDR3 DNA: TGCGCCAGCAGCTCTACAGGGGAGAACACCGGGGAGCTGTTTTTT. This chain joins TRBV5-1 and TRBJ2-2, with TRBD1 matching 7 bases. Germline CDR1 SGHRS, CDR2 YFSETQ. V lost 3 bases, J lost 1 base, and 3 bases stayed unmatched. The CDR3 loop spans 15 amino acids. Full variable domain (missing parts from reference TRBV5-1 and TRBJ2-2): KAGVTQTPRYLIKTRGQQVTLSCSPISGHRSVSWYQQTPGQGLQFLFEYFSETQRNKGNFPGRFSGRQFSNSRSEMNVSTLELGDSALYLCASSSTGENTGELFFGEGSRLTVL.

A few counts support this clone. The genes are TRBV7-9 and TRBJ2-5, with D perhaps TRBD2 (6 bases). Germline assignment: CDR1 SEHNR and CDR2 FQNEAQ (reference sequence). The ends were cut back, 3 bases at V and 0 bases at J, with 8 bases in the middle. This CDR3 has 14 amino acids. As DNA, the CDR3 is TGTGCCAGCAGCTTCGGGAGCTACCAAGAGACCCAGTACTTC. Amino acids: CASSFGSYQETQYF.

This chain joins TRBV20-1 and TRBJ2-3, with D hard to call. The CDR3 is made up of 11 amino acids. Trimming cost V 5 bases and J 8 bases, with 11 bases left between them. CDR1 and CDR2 (germline): DFQATT, SNEGSKA (reference sequence). CDR3 region: CSALAQSTQYF. DNA of the CDR3: TGCAGTGCTCTCGCCCAAAGTACGCAGTATTTT.

The V call is TRBV28, the J call TRBJ1-2; 8 bases are shared with TRBD1. The CDR3 loop spans 13 amino acids. Looked up from germline, CDR1 is MDHEN and CDR2 is SYDVKM. The ends lost 5 bases at V and 6 bases at J; junction bases unmatched: 5. DNA for the CDR3: TGTGCCAGCAGTCCAGGGGGCGTTGATGGCTACACCTTC. This codes for CASSPGGVDGYTF.

The V and J genes are TRBV28 and TRBJ2-7; unclear D gene. With 3 bases removed from V and 2 bases from J, the gap between germline ends came to 14 bases. The CDR3 has 15 amino acids. Germline loops: CDR1 MDHEN, CDR2 SYDVKM. CDR3 in amino acids: CASSFLAGRPYEQYF. The CDR3 region has the DNA TGTGCCAGCAGTTTTCTCGCAGGACGGCCCTACGAGCAGTACTTC.

The V and J genes are TRBV5-1 and TRBJ2-5; D is unclear. The CDR3 sequence is 11 residues long. The V gene lost 7 bases and the J gene lost 5 bases, with 9 bases spanning the gap. The V gene's germline CDR1 is SGHRS and CDR2 YFSETQ. This CDR3 reads CASSYEETQYF. In DNA form, the CDR3 reads TGCGCCAGCTCCTATGAGGAGACCCAGTACTTC.

The V gene is TRBV25-1, the J gene TRBJ2-5; weak D call: TRBD2 (6 bases). Trimming left V 3 bases short and J 4 bases short, with 9 bases between. The CDR3 length is 13 residues. Germline V gives CDR1 MGHDK, CDR2 SYGVNS. The CDR3 reads CASSEGGRETQYF. CDR3 bases: TGTGCCAGCAGTGAGGGAGGACGAGAGACCCAGTACTTC.

This rearrangement joins TRBV2 to TRBJ1-1, with D possibly being TRBD1 (6 bases). The CDR3 is 13 amino acids. Trimming stripped 5 bases from V and 2 bases from J, with 9 bases between. Germline V gives CDR1 SNHLY, CDR2 FYNNEI. The CDR3 protein is CASSWDINTEAFF. The CDR3, as DNA: TGTGCCAGCAGTTGGGACATAAACACTGAAGCTTTCTTT.

The table lists this clone with a few counts. J is TRBJ2-6 and V is TRBV29-1; unclear D gene. The CDR3 has 12 residues. Between the trimmed V and J ends, which lost 6 bases and 1 base, there was a span of 4 bases. The germline V gene has CDR1 SQVTM and CDR2 ANQGSEA. CDR3 sequence (DNA): TGCAGCGTGCGTTCTGGGGCCAACGTCCTGACTTTC. Protein sequence: CSVRSGANVLTF.

The CDR3 DNA follows: TGCAGCGTTGTGTTTGGGGGCTATGGCTACACCTTC. Amino acid sequence: CSVVFGGYGYTF. The chain uses TRBV29-1 and TRBJ1-2, with D perhaps matching TRBD1 (5 bases). CDR1 and CDR2 (germline): SQVTM, ANQGSEA. Trimming took off 4 bases at V and 4 bases at J, with 10 bases between the two ends. This CDR3 comprises 12 residues. Full variable domain (remainder filled in from reference TRBV29-1 and TRBJ1-2): SAVISQKPSRDICQRGTSLTIQCQVDSQVTMMFWYRQQPGQSLTLIATANQGSEATYESGFVIDKFPISRPNLTFSTLTVSNMSPEDSSIYLCSVVFGGYGYTFGSGTRLTVV.

This clone showed up just a few times. The chain recombines TRBV7-9 with TRBJ1-2, with D perhaps matching TRBD1 (6 bases). The germline CDR1 and CDR2 sequences are SEHNR and FQNEAQ (reference sequence). Trimming removed 6 bases at V and 2 bases at J, with 13 bases between. The CDR3 loop spans 14 amino acids. This chain's CDR3 is CASRSDRKNYGYTF. The CDR3 DNA follows: TGTGCCAGCAGATCAGACAGGAAAAACTATGGCTACACCTTC.

This clone showed up just a few times. The CDR3 here is CASSLEGGVGEAFF. The CDR3 region has the DNA TGCGCCAGCAGCTTGGAAGGGGGCGTCGGTGAAGCTTTCTTT. The chain recombines TRBV5-1 with TRBJ1-1; 7 positions match TRBD1. This CDR3 region has 14 residues. Germline-derived CDR1 and CDR2 are SGHRS and YFSETQ. V trimming: 0 bases; J trimming: 7 bases; junction bases outside the gene matches: 6.

The chain combines TRBV18 with TRBJ1-1; TRBD1 agrees at 8 bases. The CDR3 contains 14 residues. V lost 3 bases, J lost 6 bases, and 6 bases stayed unmatched. Germline V gene data show CDR1 as KGHSH and CDR2 as LQKENI. CDR3 nucleotides: TGTGCCAGCTCACCGGGGGGACAGGTCGCTGAAGCTTTCTTT. Translating gives CASSPGGQVAEAFF. The full variable domain, rest sourced from reference TRBV18 and TRBJ1-1, is NAGVMQNPRHLVRRRGQEARLRCSPMKGHSHVYWYRQLPEEGLKFMVYLQKENIIDESGMPKERFSAEFPKEGPSILRIQQVVRGDSAAYFCASSPGGQVAEAFFGQGTRLTVV.

The CDR3 DNA sequence: TGTGCCAGCTTGTACCGCTACGAGCAGTACTTC. Translating gives CASLYRYEQYF. The V and J genes are TRBV14 and TRBJ2-7; D uncertain. The CDR3 runs 11 residues. V lost 8 bases and J 3 bases, leaving 8 bases between the germline ends. Germline V gene data show CDR1 as SGHDN and CDR2 as FVKESK.

The rearrangement joins TRBV15 to TRBJ1-4; 8 bases map to TRBD1. After removal of 6 bases from V and 8 bases from J, the junction contained 8 bases not matched to a gene. This CDR3 has 14 residues. Germline CDR1 LNHNV, CDR2 YYDKDF (reference sequence). In DNA form, the CDR3 reads TGTGCCACCAGTCTTAACGGACAGGGAGAAAAACTGTTTTTT. It yields the protein CATSLNGQGEKLFF. Full variable domain (remainder filled in from reference TRBV15 and TRBJ1-4): DAMVIQNPRYQVTQFGKPVTLSCSQTLNHNVMYWYQQKSSQAPKLLFHYYDKDFNNEADTPDNFQSRRPNTSFCFLDIRSPGLGDTAMYLCATSLNGQGEKLFFGSGTQLSVL.

This chain joins TRBV7-8 and TRBJ1-2, with D hard to call. Deletions cut 1 base from V and 5 bases from J, with 20 bases between. The CDR3 has 17 amino acids. CDR1 and CDR2 from the germline V gene are SGHVS and FQNEAQ. CDR3 sequence: CASSLDILGWLGYGYTF. CDR3 DNA sequence: TGTGCCAGCAGCTTAGATATACTTGGGTGGTTAGGATATGGCTACACCTTC.

The CDR3: CASSWGGDGEAFF. CDR3 bases: TGTGCCAGCAGCTGGGGCGGTGATGGAGAAGCTTTCTTT. The chain combines TRBV9 with TRBJ1-1; D is possibly TRBD1 (5 bases). CDR1 SGDLS and CDR2 YYNGEE come from the germline V gene. Deletions cut 4 bases from V and 8 bases from J, with 15 bases between. The CDR3 extends over 13 amino acids. Full variable domain (remainder filled in from reference TRBV9 and TRBJ1-1): DSGVTQTPKHLITATGQRVTLRCSPRSGDLSVYWYQQSLDQGLQFLIQYYNGEERAKGNILERFSAQQFPDLHSELNLSSLELGDSALYFCASSWGGDGEAFFGQGTRLTVV.

This clone showed up just a few times. V is TRBV5-1 and J is TRBJ2-6, with D possibly matching TRBD1 (6 bases). In germline, CDR1 is SGHRS, CDR2 YFSETQ. V lost 8 bases and J lost 2, with 11 bases in between. CDR3 size: 14 residues. The CDR3, as DNA: TGCGCCAGTACAACAGGGACTGGGGCCAACGTCCTGACTTTC. This encodes CASTTGTGANVLTF.

There are a few counts of this clone. The chain carries TRBV2 and TRBJ2-7; D could derive from TRBD1 or TRBD2 (5 bases each). Trimming cost V 7 bases and J 9 bases, with 16 bases left between them. CDR3 length: 12 amino acids. Germline V gives CDR1 SNHLY, CDR2 FYNNEI. The CDR3 region is CASIGRAGGQYF. CDR3 nucleotide sequence: TGTGCCAGCATAGGCAGGGCCGGAGGGCAGTACTTC.

The rearrangement uses TRBV7-6 and TRBJ2-7; 10 bases line up with TRBD2. Germline assignment: CDR1 SGHVS and CDR2 FNYEAQ. V was pared by 1 base and J by 3 bases, with 0 bases of the junction left unmatched. This CDR3 is 14 amino acids long. CDR3 bases: TGTGCCAGCAGCTTAGGACTAGCGGGCTACGAGCAGTACTTC. Its translation: CASSLGLAGYEQYF.

The chain has TRBV7-8 and TRBJ2-7; a possible D gene is TRBD2 (6 bases). The germline V and J ends were trimmed by 1 base and 9 bases, with 10 bases remaining between them. The germline CDR1 and CDR2 sequences are SGHVS and FQNEAQ. The CDR3 is made up of 12 amino acids. CDR3 region: CASSLDSGVQYF. CDR3 nucleotides: TGTGCCAGCAGCTTAGATTCGGGGGTGCAGTACTTC.

J is TRBJ1-3 and V is TRBV5-4; TRBD1 might be the D (5 bases). Trimming left V 1 base short and J 2 bases short, with 19 bases between. This CDR3 is built from 18 residues. From germline, CDR1 is SGHNT and CDR2 YYREEE (reference sequence). CDR3 coding DNA: TGTGCCAGCAGCTTGTTGTCGTCGGCGGGGGGAGCTGGAAACACCATATATTTT. Its translation is CASSLLSSAGGAGNTIYF.